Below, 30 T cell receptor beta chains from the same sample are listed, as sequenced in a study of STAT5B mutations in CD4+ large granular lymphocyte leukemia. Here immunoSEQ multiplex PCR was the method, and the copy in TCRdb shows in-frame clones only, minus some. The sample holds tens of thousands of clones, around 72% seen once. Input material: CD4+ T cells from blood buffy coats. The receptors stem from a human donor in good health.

The CDR3 DNA follows: TGTGCCACCCGAGGACAGGGCCGTCCAGCTTTCTTT. As protein: CATRGQGRPAFF. This chain connects TRBV19 to TRBJ1-1; TRBD1 aligns across 8 bases. Per germline, CDR1 LNHDA and CDR2 SQIVND (reference sequence). The CDR3 loop spans 12 amino acids. V was pared by 10 bases and J by 10 bases, with 11 bases of the junction left unmatched.

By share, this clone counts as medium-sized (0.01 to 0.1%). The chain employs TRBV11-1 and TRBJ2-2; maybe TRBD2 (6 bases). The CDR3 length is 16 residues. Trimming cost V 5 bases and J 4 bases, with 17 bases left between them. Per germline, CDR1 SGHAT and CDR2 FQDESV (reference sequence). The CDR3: CASSPRGGILTGELFF. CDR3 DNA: TGTGCCAGCAGCCCCAGAGGCGGGATACTCACCGGGGAGCTGTTTTTT.

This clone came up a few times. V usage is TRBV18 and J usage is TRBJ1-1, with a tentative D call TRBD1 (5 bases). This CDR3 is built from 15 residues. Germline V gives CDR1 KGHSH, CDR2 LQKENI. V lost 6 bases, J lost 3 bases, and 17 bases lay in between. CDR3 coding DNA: TGTGCCAGCTCTCCCGGACACCCAAGGGACACTGAAGCTTTCTTT. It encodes CASSPGHPRDTEAFF.

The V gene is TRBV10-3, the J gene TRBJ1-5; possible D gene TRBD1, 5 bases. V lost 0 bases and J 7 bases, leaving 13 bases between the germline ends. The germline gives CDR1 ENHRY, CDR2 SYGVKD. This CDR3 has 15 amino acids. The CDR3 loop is CAISESTRGGQPQHF. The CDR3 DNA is TGTGCCATCAGTGAGTCCACGAGGGGCGGGCAGCCCCAGCATTTT.

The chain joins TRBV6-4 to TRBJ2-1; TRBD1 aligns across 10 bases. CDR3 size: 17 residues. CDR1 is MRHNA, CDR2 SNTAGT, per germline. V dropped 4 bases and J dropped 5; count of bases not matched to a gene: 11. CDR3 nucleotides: TGTGCCAGCAGTGCCTCTTTGAGGGACAGGGGAAACAATGAGCAGTTCTTC. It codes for CASSASLRDRGNNEQFF.

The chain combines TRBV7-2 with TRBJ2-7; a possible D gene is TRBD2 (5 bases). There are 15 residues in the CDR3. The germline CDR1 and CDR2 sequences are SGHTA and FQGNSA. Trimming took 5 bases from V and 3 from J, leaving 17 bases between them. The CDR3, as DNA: TGTGCCAGCAGCGAAGGCCCGGGATTCCTCTACGAGCAGTACTTC. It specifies CASSEGPGFLYEQYF.

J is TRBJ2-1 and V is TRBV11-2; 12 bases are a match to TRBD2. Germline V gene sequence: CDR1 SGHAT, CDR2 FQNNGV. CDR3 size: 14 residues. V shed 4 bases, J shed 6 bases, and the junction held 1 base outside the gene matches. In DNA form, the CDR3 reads TGTGCCAGCAGCTCTAGCGGGGGGGTCAATGAGCAGTTCTTC. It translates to CASSSSGGVNEQFF.

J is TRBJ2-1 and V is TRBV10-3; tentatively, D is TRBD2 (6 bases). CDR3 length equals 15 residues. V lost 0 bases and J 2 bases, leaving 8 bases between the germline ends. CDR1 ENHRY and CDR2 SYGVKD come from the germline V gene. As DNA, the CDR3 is TGTGCCATCAGTGAGTCCGGGGGACCCTACAATGAGCAGTTCTTC. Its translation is CAISESGGPYNEQFF.

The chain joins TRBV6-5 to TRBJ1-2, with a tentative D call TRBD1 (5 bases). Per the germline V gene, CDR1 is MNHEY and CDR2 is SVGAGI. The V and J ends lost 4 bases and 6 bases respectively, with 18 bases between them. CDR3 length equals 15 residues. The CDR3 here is CASSSSQGRPHGYTF. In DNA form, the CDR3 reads TGTGCCAGCAGTTCTTCCCAGGGTAGGCCTCATGGCTACACCTTC.

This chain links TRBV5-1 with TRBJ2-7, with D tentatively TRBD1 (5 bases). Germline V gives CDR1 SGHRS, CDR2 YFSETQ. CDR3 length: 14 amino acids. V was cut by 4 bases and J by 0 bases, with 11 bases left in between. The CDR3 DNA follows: TGCGCCAGCAGCGAACAGGCCCTCTCCTACGAGCAGTACTTC. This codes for CASSEQALSYEQYF.

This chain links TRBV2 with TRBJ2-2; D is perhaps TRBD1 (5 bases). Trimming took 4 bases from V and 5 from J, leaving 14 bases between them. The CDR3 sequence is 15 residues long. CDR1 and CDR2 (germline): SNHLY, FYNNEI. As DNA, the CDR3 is TGTGCCAGCAGTGTATTTGGACACAAAACCGGGGAGCTGTTTTTT. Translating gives CASSVFGHKTGELFF.

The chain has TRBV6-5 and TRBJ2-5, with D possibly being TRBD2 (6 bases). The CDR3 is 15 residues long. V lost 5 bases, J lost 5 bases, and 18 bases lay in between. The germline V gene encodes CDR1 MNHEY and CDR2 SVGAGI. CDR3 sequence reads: CASSRPTRAGETQYF. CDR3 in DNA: TGTGCCAGCAGTCGTCCGACTAGGGCGGGGGAGACCCAGTACTTC.

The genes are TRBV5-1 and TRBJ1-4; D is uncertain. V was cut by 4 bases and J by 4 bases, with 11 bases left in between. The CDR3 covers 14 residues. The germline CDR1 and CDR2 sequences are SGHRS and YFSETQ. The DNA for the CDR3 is TGCGCCAGCAGCCGAGACTGGGGTAATGAAAAACTGTTTTTT. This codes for CASSRDWGNEKLFF.

CDR3 nucleotide sequence: TGCGCCAGCAGCTTGGGGGACAGGGGGCGGACTCGGACTGAAGCTTTCTTT. This translates into CASSLGDRGRTRTEAFF. The V and J genes are TRBV5-1 and TRBJ1-1; 12 nucleotides line up with TRBD1. Germline V gene lookup returns CDR1 SGHRS and CDR2 YFSETQ. The junction had 8 bases not matched to a gene; V was cut back by 0 bases and J by 5 bases. The CDR3 loop spans 17 amino acids.

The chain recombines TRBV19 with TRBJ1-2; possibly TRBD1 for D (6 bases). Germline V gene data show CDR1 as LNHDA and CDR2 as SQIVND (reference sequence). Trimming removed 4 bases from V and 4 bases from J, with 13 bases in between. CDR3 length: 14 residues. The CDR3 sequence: CASSKDRRLYGYTF. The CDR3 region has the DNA TGTGCCAGTAGTAAGGACAGACGTCTCTATGGCTACACCTTC.

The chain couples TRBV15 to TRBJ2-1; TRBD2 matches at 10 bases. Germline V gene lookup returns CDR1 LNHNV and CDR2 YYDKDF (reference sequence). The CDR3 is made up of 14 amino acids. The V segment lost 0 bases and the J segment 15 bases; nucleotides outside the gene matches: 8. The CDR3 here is CATSRDQRGGHRFF. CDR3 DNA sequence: TGTGCCACCAGCAGAGATCAGCGGGGGGGCCACCGGTTCTTC.

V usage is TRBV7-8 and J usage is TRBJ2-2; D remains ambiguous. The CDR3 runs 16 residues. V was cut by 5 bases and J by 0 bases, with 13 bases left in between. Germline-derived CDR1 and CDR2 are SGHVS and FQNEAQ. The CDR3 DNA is TGTGCCAGCAGCGCGCCAGGTGTTTCGAACACCGGGGAGCTGTTTTTT. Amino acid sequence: CASSAPGVSNTGELFF.

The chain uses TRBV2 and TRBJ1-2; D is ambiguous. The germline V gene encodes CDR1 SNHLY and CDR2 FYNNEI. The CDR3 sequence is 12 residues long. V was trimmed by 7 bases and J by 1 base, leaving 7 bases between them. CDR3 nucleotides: TGTGCCAGCAACTTAATTAACTATGGCTACACCTTC. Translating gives CASNLINYGYTF.

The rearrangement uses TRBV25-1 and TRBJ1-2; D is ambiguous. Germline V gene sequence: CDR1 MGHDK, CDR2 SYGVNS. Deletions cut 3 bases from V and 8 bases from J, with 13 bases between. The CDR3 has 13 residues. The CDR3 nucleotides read TGTGCCAGCAGTGACGGGCAACCACGGGGCTACACCTTC. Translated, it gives CASSDGQPRGYTF.

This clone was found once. CDR3 bases: TGTGCCAGCAGCTTAGCGCTTGGGAATGAAAAACTGTTTTTT. Protein: CASSLALGNEKLFF. The V gene is TRBV7-9, the J gene TRBJ1-4; D is unclear. V lost 0 bases, J lost 5 bases, and 7 bases lay in between. The germline CDR1 and CDR2 sequences are SEHNR and FQNEAQ (reference sequence). The length of the CDR3 is 14 residues. The full variable domain, with the rest looked up from reference TRBV7-9 and TRBJ1-4, is DTGVSQNPRHKITKRGQNVTFRCDPISEHNRLYWYRQTLGQGPEFLTYFQNEAQLEKSRLLSDRFSAERPKGSFSTLEIQRTEQGDSAMYLCASSLALGNEKLFFGSGTQLSVL.

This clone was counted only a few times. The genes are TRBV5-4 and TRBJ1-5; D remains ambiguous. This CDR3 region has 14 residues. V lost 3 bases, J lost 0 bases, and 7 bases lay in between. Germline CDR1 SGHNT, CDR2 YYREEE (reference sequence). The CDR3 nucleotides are TGTGCCAGCAGCTCAGACGGTAGCAATCAGCCCCAGCATTTT. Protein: CASSSDGSNQPQHF.

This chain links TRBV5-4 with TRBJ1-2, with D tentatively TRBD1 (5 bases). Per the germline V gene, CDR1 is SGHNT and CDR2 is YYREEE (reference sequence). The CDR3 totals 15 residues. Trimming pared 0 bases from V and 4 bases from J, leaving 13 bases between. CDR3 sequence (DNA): TGTGCCAGCAGCTTGGGGGACCTGATCGGCTATGGCTACACCTTC. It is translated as CASSLGDLIGYGYTF.

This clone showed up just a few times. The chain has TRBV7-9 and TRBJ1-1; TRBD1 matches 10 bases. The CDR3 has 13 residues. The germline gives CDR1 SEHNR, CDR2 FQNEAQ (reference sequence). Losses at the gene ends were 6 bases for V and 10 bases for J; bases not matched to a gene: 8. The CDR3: CASRAWDRGPAFF. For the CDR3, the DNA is TGTGCCAGCAGGGCGTGGGACAGGGGTCCAGCTTTCTTT.

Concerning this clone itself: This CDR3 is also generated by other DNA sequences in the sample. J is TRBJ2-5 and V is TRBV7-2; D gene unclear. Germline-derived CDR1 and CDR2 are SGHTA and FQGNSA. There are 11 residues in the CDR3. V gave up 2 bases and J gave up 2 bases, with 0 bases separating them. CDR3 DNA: TGTGCCAGCAGCTTACAAGAGACCCAGTACTTC. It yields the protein CASSLQETQYF.

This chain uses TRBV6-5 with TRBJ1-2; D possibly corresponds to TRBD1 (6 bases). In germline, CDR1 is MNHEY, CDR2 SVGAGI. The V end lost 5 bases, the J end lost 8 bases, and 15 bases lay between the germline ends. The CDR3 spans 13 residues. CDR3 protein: CASSLTGWRGYTF. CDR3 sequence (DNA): TGTGCCAGCAGTCTGACAGGCTGGCGAGGCTACACCTTC.

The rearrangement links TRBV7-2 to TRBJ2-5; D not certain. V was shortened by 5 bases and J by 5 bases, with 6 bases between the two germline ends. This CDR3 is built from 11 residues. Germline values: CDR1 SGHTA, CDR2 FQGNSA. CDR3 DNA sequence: TGTGCCAGCAGCCCTAGGGAGACCCAGTACTTC. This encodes CASSPRETQYF.

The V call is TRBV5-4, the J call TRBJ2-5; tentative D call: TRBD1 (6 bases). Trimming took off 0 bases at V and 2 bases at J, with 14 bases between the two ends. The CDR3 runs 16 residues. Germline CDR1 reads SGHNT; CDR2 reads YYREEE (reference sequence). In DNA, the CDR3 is TGTGCCAGCAGCTTGGGACTGGACAGCCGTCAAGAGACCCAGTACTTC. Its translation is CASSLGLDSRQETQYF.

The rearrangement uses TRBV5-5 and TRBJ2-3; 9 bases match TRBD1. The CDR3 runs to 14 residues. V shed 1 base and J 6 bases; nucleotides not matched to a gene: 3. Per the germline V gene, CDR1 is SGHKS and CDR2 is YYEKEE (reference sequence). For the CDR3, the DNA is TGTGCCAGCAGCTTGACAGGGGGCGGGGATACGCAGTATTTT. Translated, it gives CASSLTGGGDTQYF.

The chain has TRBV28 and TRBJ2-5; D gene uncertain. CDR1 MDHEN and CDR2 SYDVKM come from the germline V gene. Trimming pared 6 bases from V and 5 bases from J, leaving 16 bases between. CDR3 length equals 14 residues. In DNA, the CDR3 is TGTGCCAGCAGGCGCGCCGGAGACGGTGAGACCCAGTACTTC. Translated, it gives CASRRAGDGETQYF. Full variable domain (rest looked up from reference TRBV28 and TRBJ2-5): DVKVTQSSRYLVKRTGEKVFLECVQDMDHENMFWYRQDPGLGLRLIYFSYDVKMKEKGDIPEGYSVSREKKERFSLILESASTNQTSMYLCASRRAGDGETQYFGPGTRLLVL.

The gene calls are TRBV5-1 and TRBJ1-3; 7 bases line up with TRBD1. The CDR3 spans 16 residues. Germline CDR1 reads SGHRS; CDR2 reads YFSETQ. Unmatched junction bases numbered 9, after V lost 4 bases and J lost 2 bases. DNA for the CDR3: TGCGCCAGCAGCCAGTCTCCGACAGGGCCTGGAAACACCATATATTTT. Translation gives CASSQSPTGPGNTIYF.